The following is a T cell receptor (beta chain) sequence with its context. What antigen it recognizes has not been identified. No base-level quality is on record; no much larger clone is a single base apart. This sample was included in a study of blood T cell repertoires in COVID-19 (TCRdb year 2020). About the full investigation: Samples covering the acute and convalescent phases of COVID-19 were provided by collaborators in the United States, Italy and Spain. A de-identified subject ID, COVID-19 status, age in years and sex were almost always included in the sample metadata. The prospective study material was composed of cDNA or gDNA derived from T cells, B-cell-depleted T cells, or PBMCs. The samples were drawn from two sources: the first 160 participants of the ongoing ImmuneRACE study, and 1,254 subjects contributed by 6 global collaborators. Deeply sampled blood TCRbeta repertoires from subjects exposed to, actively infected with, or recovered from COVID-19 were included in the dataset. The repertoires were made available in a free public database intended to serve as a resource for research on the immune response to SARS-CoV-2. Where available, HLA class I and class II types were taken from metadata supplied by the sample provider and were not determined by assay-based typing. Beyond this particular receptor, the publication reports: The quantity of clinical and demographic metadata differed by source and by participant and was supplied without curation.

The collaborating institutions used their own protocols to collect whole blood in K2EDTA tubes. For TCRbeta analysis, collaborators shipped samples as frozen whole blood, isolated PBMCs, or DNA extracted from either of those sample types. Reading from cysteine to phenylalanine, the CDR3 counts 13 amino acids. The entry retains the CDR3 DNA only, 39 bases that are in frame from base 1. V gives up 2 bases and J gives up 4 bases, and the segment between their germline ends measures 8 bases. Reading the germline V gene gives CDR1 SGHVS and CDR2 FQNEAQ. The immunoSEQ Assay, a bias-controlled multiplex PCR, was used to amplify TCRbeta CDR3 regions from genomic DNA. On the authors' methods: Within the assay, amplification of reference gene primers was used to estimate how many nucleated cells each sample contained. To quantify the absolute abundance of each unique TCRbeta CDR3 rearrangement, sequence reads were collapsed and filtered. For each sample, productive Simpson clonality was calculated as the square root of Simpson's diversity index over productive rearrangements. TCRdb's version of the immuneACCESS table is confined to in-frame rearrangements and falls short of the full clone set. An unresolved V gene accounts for under half of the shortfall where checked; the remainder is of unknown origin. The D gene and trimming were derived from the DNA, and the V and J assignments and clone size from that table. The sample table lists about 45,000 clones, about nine tenths of them with a count of one. The ten largest make up over 20% of the sample.

Specimen: peripheral blood. The V and J segments used are TRBV7-8 and TRBJ1-1, with the identity of the D gene unclear. The receptor's source is a woman at least 80 years old in a cohort sampled during active or convalescent COVID-19. The DNA reads TGTGCCAGCAGCTTACACCGCGGCACTGAAGCTTTCTTT. It specifies CASSLHRGTEAFF.